What follows describes a single T cell receptor beta chain. Its antigen is undetermined. This entry is derived from a study of T cell responses to AZD1222 COVID-19 vaccine. The study, taken as a whole, reports: There were vaccine-associated CD4 TCRs across spike, dominant at 160-218 and 743-854. Donors were chiefly white British, with a greater number of females, and clonal diversity was perhaps underestimated.

The CDR3 runs to 11 residues. V lost 7 bases, J lost 3 bases, and 8 bases lay in between. The V gene's germline CDR1 is SGDLS and CDR2 YYNGEE. The method was immunoSEQ multiplex PCR; TCRdb's version includes in-frame clones alone and lacks a portion of them. The table records roughly 180,000 clones, almost 95% of them present only once. The starting material was peripheral blood, obtained on day 0 of AZD1222 vaccination. The rearrangement joins TRBV9 to TRBJ2-7, with D uncertain. The sequence was collected from an adult in good health. CDR3 residues: CASADGYEQYF. In nucleotides, the CDR3 is TGTGCCAGCGCGGACGGCTACGAGCAGTACTTC.